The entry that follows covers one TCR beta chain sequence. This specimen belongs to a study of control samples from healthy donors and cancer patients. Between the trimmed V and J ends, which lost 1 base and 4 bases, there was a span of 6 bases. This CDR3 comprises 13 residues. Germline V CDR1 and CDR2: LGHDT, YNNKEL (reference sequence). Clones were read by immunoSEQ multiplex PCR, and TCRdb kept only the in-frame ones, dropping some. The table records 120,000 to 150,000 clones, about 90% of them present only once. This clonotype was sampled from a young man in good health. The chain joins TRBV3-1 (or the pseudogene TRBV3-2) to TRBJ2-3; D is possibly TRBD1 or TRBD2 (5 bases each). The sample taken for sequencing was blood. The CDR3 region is CASSQGGPDTQYF. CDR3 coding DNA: TGTGCCAGCAGCCAAGGGGGACCAGATACGCAGTATTTT.